These T cell receptor beta chains were read from a single sample in a study of blood T cell repertoires in COVID-19. Produced via immunoSEQ multiplex PCR; TCRdb's table is partial and in-frame only. The top ten clones hold approximately 0.84% of a sample with 250,000 to 350,000 clones, around 89% of them seen once. The sequenced material came from peripheral blood. The receptors here all came from a man between 25 and 39 years old with acute or convalescent COVID-19. Each CDR3 is given with its conserved first and last residue. D genes are given only for firm matches. Not every row has a clone size; where given, it reads once, few, many or a size class.

d_call	clone_size	j_call	v_call	cdr3_nt	cdr3_aa
TRBD1	-	TRBJ1-2	TRBV5-4	TGTGCCAGCAGCTTCTACAGGGGTAACTATGGCTACACCTTC	CASSFYRGNYGYTF
TRBD1	few	TRBJ1-6	TRBV4-1	TGCGCCAGCAGCCAAAGCGGACAGGGAGCAAATTCACCCCTCCACTTT	CASSQSGQGANSPLHF
-	-	TRBJ1-3	TRBV28	TGTGCCAGCAGTGCCACGGGGTATGGAAACACCATATATTTT	CASSATGYGNTIYF
-	-	TRBJ2-3	TRBV14	TGTGCCAGCAGCCAAAGAAGGTACCCGGGGGATACGCAGTATTTT	CASSQRRYPGDTQYF
-	-	TRBJ1-2	TRBV18	TGTGCCAGCTCACCAAAGAAGGGGAACTATGGCTACACCTTC	CASSPKKGNYGYTF
-	-	TRBJ1-3	TRBV6-6	TGTGCCAGCAGAGAACAGGATAATTGGAGAAACACCATATATTTT	CASREQDNWRNTIYF
-	-	TRBJ1-6	TRBV14	TGTGCCAGCAGCCCGTCGCTCCGGTCACCCCTCCACTTT	CASSPSLRSPLHF
-	-	TRBJ1-4	TRBV9	TGTGCCAGCAGCGTAGGACATGCAACTAATGAAAAACTGTTTTTT	CASSVGHATNEKLFF
-	-	TRBJ1-2	TRBV30	TGTGCCTGGGGGAGGCAGCCCAACGTCTATGGCTACACCTTC	CAWGRQPNVYGYTF
-	-	TRBJ1-5	TRBV18	TGTGCCAGCTCACCCCGTTTATTGGGGGGAGAAAGCGGCAATCAGCCCCAGCATTTT	CASSPRLLGGESGNQPQHF
-	once	TRBJ2-1	TRBV24-1	TGTGCCACCAGTGATTCCCGACGGGGTGAGCAGTTCTTC	CATSDSRRGEQFF
-	-	TRBJ1-5	TRBV29-1	TGCAGCGTCGCAACCGGAGGGAATCAGCCCCAGCATTTT	CSVATGGNQPQHF
-	once	TRBJ2-7	TRBV28	TGTGCCAGCAGTTTAGACAGGATTCTATACGAGCAGTACTTC	CASSLDRILYEQYF
-	-	TRBJ2-2	TRBV18	TGTGCCAGCTCCCCCTCAGGAAGGCCCGGGGAGCTGTTTTTT	CASSPSGRPGELFF
TRBD2	once	TRBJ2-5	TRBV2	TGTGCCAGCAGCATAAGAAGCGGGGGAGGGGAGACCCAGTACTTC	CASSIRSGGGETQYF
-	-	TRBJ1-2	TRBV7-3	TGTGCCAGCAGCCCCAGCCGGGAGGGCGAATACACCTTC	CASSPSREGEYTF
TRBD2	few	TRBJ2-6	TRBV19	TGTGCCAGCCATATAGTTAGCGGGAGGGATGGGGCCAACGTCCTGACTTTC	CASHIVSGRDGANVLTF
-	few	TRBJ2-7	TRBV18	TGTGCCAGCTCTCGAGGACAGTCCTACGAGCAGTACTTC	CASSRGQSYEQYF
TRBD1	few	TRBJ1-2	TRBV28	TGTGCCAGCAGTGGACAGGGCACTAACTATGGCTACACCTTC	CASSGQGTNYGYTF
-	-	TRBJ2-7	TRBV5-1	TGCGCCAGCAGCTTGCGGGGGATCCACGAGCAGTACTTC	CASSLRGIHEQYF
-	-	TRBJ1-5	TRBV6-6	TGTGCCAGCCGGGGGGACCCAAATCAGCCCCAGCATTTT	CASRGDPNQPQHF
TRBD2	-	TRBJ2-5	TRBV28	TGTGCCAGCAGACGCGGGGGGGAAACAGAGACCCAGTACTTC	CASRRGGETETQYF
-	once	TRBJ2-7	TRBV4-2	TGTGCCAGCAGCGAAGGAGAGGGCATTTCCTACGAGCAGTACTTC	CASSEGEGISYEQYF
TRBD2	-	TRBJ2-1	TRBV7-6	TGTGCCAGCAGCTTTGATCCTAGCGGGAGGGGCGATGAGCAGTTCTTC	CASSFDPSGRGDEQFF
-	-	TRBJ2-7	TRBV20-1	TGCAGTGCTAGTCGGGATATCTACGAGCAGTACTTC	CSASRDIYEQYF
TRBD1	-	TRBJ1-5	TRBV25-1	TGTGCCAGCAGTGGAGGACAGGGGTACCAGCCCCAGCATTTT	CASSGGQGYQPQHF
TRBD2	-	TRBJ2-1	TRBV10-2	TGCGCCAGCAGGAACCCCTCTAGCGGGAGTTTTAATGAGCAGTTCTTC	CASRNPSSGSFNEQFF
-	-	TRBJ2-3	TRBV5-8	TGTGCCAGCAGCTCGACAGGAAACACAGATACGCAGTATTTT	CASSSTGNTDTQYF
TRBD2	-	TRBJ2-2	TRBV30	TGTGCCTGGAGTGTAGGGCTGAGCGGGAGAAGGCGGACCGGGGAGCTGTTTTTT	CAWSVGLSGRRRTGELFF
TRBD1	-	TRBJ1-5	TRBV30	TGTGCCTGGAGCCCCCGGACAGGACTCTCTCAGCCCCAGCATTTT	CAWSPRTGLSQPQHF
-	-	TRBJ2-2	TRBV29-1	TGCAGCGTCGTTACCGGGAGGGAGCTGTTTTTT	CSVVTGRELFF
TRBD1	-	TRBJ1-2	TRBV11-2	TGTGCCAGCAGCTTAGTGGGGGACAGGGGTCGCGGCTACACCTTC	CASSLVGDRGRGYTF
-	-	TRBJ2-5	TRBV11-1	TGTGCCAGCAGCCGGCGGATTGACGGGGACTCAAAGACCCAGTACTTC	CASSRRIDGDSKTQYF
-	-	TRBJ1-2	TRBV19	TGTGCCAGTAGTACCCCTTCGGGCGGGAACTATGGCTACACCTTC	CASSTPSGGNYGYTF
TRBD1	-	TRBJ1-2	TRBV14	TGTGCCAGCAGCCGCCAGGGGGACAGCCGGGGCTACACCTTC	CASSRQGDSRGYTF
-	-	TRBJ2-7	TRBV28	TGTGCCAGCAGTTTAGATCGGGGGTGGCTTTACGAGCAGTACTTC	CASSLDRGWLYEQYF
TRBD2	once	TRBJ2-3	TRBV7-9	TGTGCCAGCAGCTCGGAACGGGAGGGAGATACGCAGTATTTT	CASSSEREGDTQYF
TRBD2	-	TRBJ2-3	TRBV29-1	TGCAGCGTTGAAGATCGGGCTAGCGGGTCAGATACGCAGTATTTT	CSVEDRASGSDTQYF
-	-	TRBJ1-6	TRBV5-1	TGCGCCAGCAGCCAGACCCCGCCGGGAGATAATTCACCCCTCCACTTT	CASSQTPPGDNSPLHF
-	-	TRBJ1-5	TRBV5-4	TGTGCCAGCAGCTACGGCGGTGGTCAGCCCCAGCATTTT	CASSYGGGQPQHF
-	-	TRBJ2-7	TRBV13	TGTGCCAGCAGCCGACAGGCACACTCCTACGAGCAGTACTTC	CASSRQAHSYEQYF
-	few	TRBJ2-7	TRBV7-9	TGTGCCAGCAGCGCCTCAGGGGAAATGCACGAGCAGTACTTC	CASSASGEMHEQYF
-	-	TRBJ2-5	TRBV7-2	TGTGCCAGCAGCCTAAGTGGGGGCAAGGAGACCCAGTACTTC	CASSLSGGKETQYF
-	-	TRBJ1-2	TRBV21-1	TGTGCCAGCAACCCAGGGGGTAAACCGGGACAGGGTAACTATGGCTACACCTTC	CASNPGGKPGQGNYGYTF
-	-	TRBJ1-2	TRBV11-2	TGTGCCAGCAGCTTAGGGGCAGGGGATGGCTACACCTTC	CASSLGAGDGYTF
TRBD1	once	TRBJ1-5	TRBV2	TGTGCCAGCAGCTCGACAGGGATTGGTCAGCCCCAGCATTTT	CASSSTGIGQPQHF
-	-	TRBJ2-1	TRBV5-4	TGTGCCAGCAGCTCGGGGGGCCAGCCGCCGGAGCAGTTCTTC	CASSSGGQPPEQFF
TRBD2	-	TRBJ2-7	TRBV2	TGTGCCGGTGGACTAGCGGGAATAATTCGGGGATCCTACGAGCAGTACTTC	CAGGLAGIIRGSYEQYF
TRBD2	-	TRBJ2-1	TRBV7-9	TGTGCCAGCACCCAGGGCGGGGGGGCATATGAGCAGTTCTTC	CASTQGGGAYEQFF
TRBD2	-	TRBJ2-7	TRBV5-6	TGTGCCAGCAGCTTGGGGACTAGCGGGAGGGGGAGCTACGAGCAGTACTTC	CASSLGTSGRGSYEQYF
TRBD1	-	TRBJ1-1	TRBV3-1/TRBV3-2	TGTGCCAGCAGGAGTTACAGGGGGCAAGGCACTGAAGCTTTCTTT	CASRSYRGQGTEAFF
TRBD1	-	TRBJ2-4	TRBV7-3	TGTGCCAGCAGCCCGACAGGGGCTGGGGTAGCCAAAAACATTCAGTACTTC	CASSPTGAGVAKNIQYF
-	-	TRBJ1-4	TRBV6-5	TGTGCCAGCAGTCCGGGGGAGGGTAATGAAAAACTGTTTTTT	CASSPGEGNEKLFF
-	-	TRBJ1-5	TRBV19	TGTGCCAGTAGTATCCAGCGGGGCCGCCAGCCCCAGCATTTT	CASSIQRGRQPQHF
TRBD1	-	TRBJ1-5	TRBV5-8	TGTGCCAGCAGCTTGATGAAGGGGGCGGACACCTATCAGCCCCAGCATTTT	CASSLMKGADTYQPQHF